This is a list of T cell receptor beta chains from one sample in a study of blood T cell repertoires in COVID-19. Profiled with immunoSEQ multiplex PCR; TCRdb holds only in-frame clones, not every one. The sample holds approximately 300,000 clones, 90% seen once. Material: peripheral blood. Receptors originate from a woman aged 40 to 49 with COVID-19, enrolled during active disease. Each CDR3 is given with its conserved first and last residue. Fields, in order: clone size, D gene, V gene, J gene, CDR3 DNA, CDR3 protein. D genes are given only for firm matches. Some rows have no size entry. The others give once, few or many, or a class for an expanded clone.

NA	NA	TRBV12-2	TRBJ1-2	TGTGCAAGTCGCTTATGTAAACCCGATCGACAGGGACCCTATGGCTACACCTTC	CASRLCKPDRQGPYGYTF
few	NA	TRBV7-2	TRBJ1-6	TGTGCCAGCAGCTTAGACAGCCATAATTCACCCCTCCACTTT	CASSLDSHNSPLHF
NA	TRBD1	TRBV24-1	TRBJ1-5	TGTGCCACCAGTTCCGGGACAGGGCCTTATCAGCCCCAGCATTTT	CATSSGTGPYQPQHF
NA	TRBD1	TRBV5-6	TRBJ1-4	TGTGCCAGCAGCCTCGTGGGACAGATAATGAAAGGGCTGTTTTTT	CASSLVGQIMKGLFF
NA	NA	TRBV19	TRBJ2-1	TGTGCCAGTAGTATCACAAAATACAATGAGCAGTTCTTC	CASSITKYNEQFF
NA	NA	TRBV5-1	TRBJ2-7	TGCGCCAGCAGCTTGGTTGAGATCTCCTACGAGCAGTACTTC	CASSLVEISYEQYF
NA	NA	TRBV30	TRBJ1-2	TGTGCCTGGAGCGACCCCGCGGCTAACTATGGCTACACCTTC	CAWSDPAANYGYTF
NA	TRBD1	TRBV12-5	TRBJ1-2	TGTGCTAGTGGTTTGGGTAGCACACAGGGGGACTATGGCTACACCTTC	CASGLGSTQGDYGYTF
NA	NA	TRBV3-1/TRBV3-2	TRBJ1-1	TGTGCCAGCAGCCAAGGACAGAACACTGAAGCTTTCTTT	CASSQGQNTEAFF
NA	NA	TRBV11-1	TRBJ1-1	TGTGCCAGCAGCTCCCCGGAGGGTAGCGACACTGAAGCTTTCTTT	CASSSPEGSDTEAFF
NA	TRBD2	TRBV18	TRBJ2-7	TGTGCCAGCTCACCTGGACTAGCGGGAGCCTCCTACGAGCAGTACTTC	CASSPGLAGASYEQYF
once	NA	TRBV6-2/TRBV6-3	TRBJ1-1	TGTGCCAGCAGTTCCCCAAGCCCTGAAGCTTTCTTT	CASSSPSPEAFF
NA	NA	TRBV6-2/TRBV6-3	TRBJ1-2	TGTGCCAGCAGTTCCCTCGGACATTATGGCTACACCTTC	CASSSLGHYGYTF
NA	TRBD1	TRBV7-9	TRBJ1-2	TGTGCCAGCAGCGACAGGGGGGAACTCGGTGGCTACACCTTC	CASSDRGELGGYTF
NA	NA	TRBV12-5	TRBJ2-1	TGTGCTAGTGGTCCCCCCCGCGAACCCTACAATGAGCAGTTCTTC	CASGPPREPYNEQFF
NA	NA	TRBV5-5	TRBJ1-5	TGTGCCAGCAGCCCGCGCCAGGGAGGTCAGCCCCAGCATTTT	CASSPRQGGQPQHF
NA	NA	TRBV7-2	TRBJ2-3	TGTGCCAGCAGCTTAGATGGTACTAGCACAGATACGCAGTATTTT	CASSLDGTSTDTQYF
NA	NA	TRBV7-2	TRBJ1-1	TGTGCCAGCAGCTTCTTAGGAGGGGAAGCTTTCTTT	CASSFLGGEAFF
many	TRBD1	TRBV27	TRBJ2-3	TGTGCCAGCAGCGACAGGGGGAACCCTTTAGATACGCAGTATTTT	CASSDRGNPLDTQYF
NA	NA	TRBV6-6	TRBJ1-4	TGTGCCAGCAGTTACGTAGGATCCGGGGGTGAAAAACTGTTTTTT	CASSYVGSGGEKLFF
NA	TRBD1	TRBV9	TRBJ1-1	TGTGCCAGCAGCAAACAACAGGGGGCGGCTTTCTTT	CASSKQQGAAFF
NA	NA	TRBV5-1	TRBJ2-5	TGCGCCAGCAGCCGTTTTTTGGACAGCTACCAAGAGACCCAGTACTTC	CASSRFLDSYQETQYF
NA	TRBD1	TRBV10-3	TRBJ2-7	TGTGCCACGACAAGGGACAGGGCCGAGCAGTACTTC	CATTRDRAEQYF
few	NA	TRBV27	TRBJ1-1	TGTGCCAGCAGTTTAAGGGGCCGCACTGAAGCTTTCTTT	CASSLRGRTEAFF
NA	NA	TRBV19	TRBJ1-5	TGTGCCAGTAGTATGGGAGACTCCTGGAGCAATCAGCCCCAGCATTTT	CASSMGDSWSNQPQHF
NA	NA	TRBV6-4	TRBJ2-6	TGTGCCAGCAGTACCGGGAACTCTGGGGCCAACGTCCTGACTTTC	CASSTGNSGANVLTF
NA	NA	TRBV5-5	TRBJ1-5	TGTGCCAGCAGCTCAGAAGAATACGGCAATCAGCCCCAGCATTTT	CASSSEEYGNQPQHF
NA	TRBD2	TRBV3-1/TRBV3-2	TRBJ2-1	TGTGCCAGCACCCCGAGCGGGGGGGCTGGCAATGAGCAGTTCTTC	CASTPSGGAGNEQFF
NA	NA	TRBV28	TRBJ1-5	TGTGCCATCTCAACGTCTGGGAGAATTCAGCCCCAGCATTTT	CAISTSGRIQPQHF
NA	TRBD1	TRBV2	TRBJ1-2	TGTGCCAGCAGTGATAAGACAGGGAACTATGGCTACACCTTC	CASSDKTGNYGYTF
NA	NA	TRBV13	TRBJ2-3	TGTGCCAGCAGCTTAGGCCCGGCAGGGGGCACAGATACGCAGTATTTT	CASSLGPAGGTDTQYF
NA	NA	TRBV5-5	TRBJ2-7	TGTGCCAGCAGCTTAACGACAGAGTGGGGCGAGCAGTACTTC	CASSLTTEWGEQYF
NA	NA	TRBV3-1/TRBV3-2	TRBJ2-7	TGTGCCAGCAGCCTATACCCTATCTCCTACGAGCAGTACTTC	CASSLYPISYEQYF
NA	NA	TRBV5-1	TRBJ2-2	TGCGCCAGCAGCTTGAAAGGCAGGGTTAACACCGGGGAGCTGTTTTTT	CASSLKGRVNTGELFF
NA	TRBD1	TRBV11-2	TRBJ2-2	TGTGCCAGCAGTACATTAGGGGGCTCGGCCGGGGAGCTGTTTTTT	CASSTLGGSAGELFF
NA	NA	TRBV3-1/TRBV3-2	TRBJ2-4	TGTGCCAGCAGCCAAATGACAGGTAACATTCAGTACTTC	CASSQMTGNIQYF
once	TRBD1	TRBV6-5	TRBJ1-5	TGTGCCAGCAGTTGGGGACAGGGGTCCAATCAGCCCCAGCATTTT	CASSWGQGSNQPQHF
NA	TRBD1	TRBV15	TRBJ1-1	TGTGCCACCAGCAGAATAACAGGGGACACTGAAGCTTTCTTT	CATSRITGDTEAFF
NA	NA	TRBV6-2/TRBV6-3	TRBJ2-5	TGTGCCAGCAGTCCCTTGGTCCAGGGGGACTTTGACCAAGAGACCCAGTACTTC	CASSPLVQGDFDQETQYF
NA	TRBD1	TRBV11-2	TRBJ1-1	TGTGCCAGCAGCTTAGGAACAGGGGTGAACACTGAAGCTTTCTTT	CASSLGTGVNTEAFF
NA	TRBD2	TRBV15	TRBJ2-1	TGTGCCACCAGCAGAGTCCCGACTAGCCCCAAATGGGGGCAGTTCTTC	CATSRVPTSPKWGQFF
NA	TRBD1	TRBV4-3	TRBJ2-1	TGCGCCAGCAGCCAAATGGACAGGTACAATGAGCAGTTCTTC	CASSQMDRYNEQFF
NA	NA	TRBV6-2/TRBV6-3	TRBJ2-7	TGTGCCAGCAGTTCCCACCCCCAATTCACAGGGTCAACCTACGAGCAGTACTTC	CASSSHPQFTGSTYEQYF
NA	TRBD1	TRBV9	TRBJ1-4	TGTGCCAGCAGTGCCCAGGACAGGCTCGTTTTT	CASSAQDRLVF
NA	NA	TRBV10-3	TRBJ1-4	TGTGCCATCAGTGAGTCCCGCGGGAGTGAAAAACTGTTTTTT	CAISESRGSEKLFF
NA	TRBD1	TRBV30	TRBJ1-2	TGTGCCTGGAGTGCCAAGGACAGGGTGAGAGCTAACTATGGCTACACCTTC	CAWSAKDRVRANYGYTF
NA	TRBD1	TRBV7-9	TRBJ1-5	TGTGCCAGCAGCTGGACCGGGACAGGGGCACAGCCCCAGCATTTT	CASSWTGTGAQPQHF
NA	NA	TRBV5-4	TRBJ1-5	TGTGCCAGCAGCGCGGGGGGGTCTATCGATCAGCCCCAGCATTTT	CASSAGGSIDQPQHF
NA	NA	TRBV7-9	TRBJ1-6	TGTGCCAGCAGCTTTTACGGGGTTGGGGATTCACCCCTCCACTTT	CASSFYGVGDSPLHF
few	TRBD2	TRBV28	TRBJ2-2	TGTGCCAGCAGTCCTCAACCGGGGACTAGCCCGAACACCGGGGAGCTGTTTTTT	CASSPQPGTSPNTGELFF
NA	TRBD1	TRBV2	TRBJ1-5	TGTGCCAGCAGTGGGGACAGGGATGAGCCCCAGCATTTT	CASSGDRDEPQHF
NA	NA	TRBV7-9	TRBJ2-7	TGTGCCAGCAGCCAACAGGGTTTCACCTCCTACGAGCAGTACTTC	CASSQQGFTSYEQYF
NA	TRBD2	TRBV4-1	TRBJ2-1	TGCGCCAGCAGCCAAGGGGGAGCGGGAGGGTACAATGAGCAGTTCTTC	CASSQGGAGGYNEQFF
NA	TRBD1	TRBV30	TRBJ1-2	TGTGCCTGGAGAACACAGGGGGGGGGCTATGGCTACACCTTC	CAWRTQGGGYGYTF
NA	TRBD1	TRBV6-2/TRBV6-3	TRBJ1-6	TGTGCCAGCAGTTACTCGATACAGGGGAATTCACCCCTCCACTTT	CASSYSIQGNSPLHF
NA	TRBD1	TRBV11-2	TRBJ1-1	TGTGCCAGCAGCTTCGACAGGGGGGTCACTGAAGCTTTCTTT	CASSFDRGVTEAFF
NA	TRBD1	TRBV29-1	TRBJ2-7	TGCAGCGTGAGGGACAGGCGCAGCTCCTACGAGCAGTACTTC	CSVRDRRSSYEQYF
NA	TRBD1	TRBV12-5	TRBJ1-1	TGTGCTAGTGGGATAGGACAGGGATGGAGTACTGAAGCTTTCTTT	CASGIGQGWSTEAFF
NA	NA	TRBV18	TRBJ1-3	TGTGCCAGCTCACTCCGGGACACGAGCTCTGGAAACACCATATATTTT	CASSLRDTSSGNTIYF